This entry concerns a single TCR beta chain. Germline V gene lookup returns CDR1 LGHNA and CDR2 YSLEER. V lost 3 bases, J lost 7 bases, and 15 bases lay in between. This CDR3 contains 14 residues. The entry originates in a study of control samples from healthy donors and cancer patients. The data were produced by immunoSEQ multiplex PCR, yet TCRdb's version contains in-frame clones alone and is incomplete. The top ten hold about 35% of the sample, which has tens of thousands of clones, roughly 83% seen once. The sequencing sample was made of PBMCs. This chain joins TRBV4-3 and TRBJ1-2, with D uncertain. The receptor was isolated from a man between 65 and 79 years old with lung cancer. The CDR3 is CASSQLTEQVGYTF. The CDR3 coding sequence is TGCGCCAGCAGCCAGCTCACGGAGCAGGTTGGCTACACCTTC.